The T cell receptor beta chain described here comes from a study of T cells in Graves' hyperthyroidism and ophthalmopathy. The sample of blood was obtained at first hyperthyroidism diagnosis (before any ophthalmopathy symptoms). This clonotype has at least ten counts. Germline V gene sequence: CDR1 SGHVS, CDR2 FQNEAQ. The J segment lost 1 base and the V segment lost 4 bases, leaving 12 bases of the junction unmatched. The CDR3 has 17 amino acids. Amplified TCR beta CDR3 regions derived from RNA transcripts. During a first-round RT-PCR of the TCR CDR3, the HTBI primer set was used. TCRdb redid the calling of the multiplex PCR reads with MiXCR, one entry per CDR3 protein. The sample contains 350,000 or so distinct CDR3 sequences, 17% of which appear only once.

The sequence was collected from a woman aged 25 to 39 with Graves' hyperthyroidism that later progressed to Graves' ophthalmopathy. This chain links TRBV7-8 with TRBJ2-5, with 7 bases that match TRBD2. Sequenced material: blood. The CDR3 protein is CASSSGGTIMLQETQYF. CDR3 nucleotides: TGTGCCAGCAGCTCCGGCGGGACTATAATGCTCCAAGAGACCCAGTACTTC. The variable domain in full, completed from reference TRBV7-8 and TRBJ2-5, reads GAGVSQSPRYKVAKRGQDVALRCDPISGHVSLFWYQQALGQGPEFLTYFQNEAQLDKSGLPSDRFFAERPEGSVSTLKIQRTQQEDSAVYLCASSSGGTIMLQETQYFGPGTRLLVL.